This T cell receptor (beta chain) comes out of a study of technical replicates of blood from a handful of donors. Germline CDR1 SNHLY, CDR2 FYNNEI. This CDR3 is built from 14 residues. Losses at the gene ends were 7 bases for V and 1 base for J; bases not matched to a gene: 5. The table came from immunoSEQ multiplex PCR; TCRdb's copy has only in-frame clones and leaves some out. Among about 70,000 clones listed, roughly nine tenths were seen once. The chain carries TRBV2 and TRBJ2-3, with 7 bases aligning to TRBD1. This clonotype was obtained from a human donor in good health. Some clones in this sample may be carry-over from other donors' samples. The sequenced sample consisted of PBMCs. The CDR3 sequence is CASTRQGGTDTQYF. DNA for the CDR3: TGTGCCAGCACCAGACAGGGTGGCACAGATACGCAGTATTTT.